This is a list of T cell receptor beta chains from one sample in a study of cytomegalovirus exposure and HLA in healthy donors. Clones were read by immunoSEQ multiplex PCR, and TCRdb kept only the in-frame ones, dropping some. This sample has around 120,000 clones; around 81% occur once, and the top ten carry roughly 1.8%. Sequencing input: PBMCs. The receptors here all came from a woman in her forties or fifties in good health and CMV-seronegative. Each CDR3 is given with its conserved first and last residue. The D gene is left open where the match is weak. Not all rows give a size; the values are once, few, many and, for expanded clones, a class.

V gene	clone size	J gene	D gene	CDR3 protein	CDR3 DNA
TRBV4-2	NA	TRBJ2-7	TRBD1	CASSQMGGQEYYEQYF	TGTGCCAGCAGCCAAATGGGGGGACAGGAGTACTACGAGCAGTACTTC
TRBV5-1	NA	TRBJ2-3	NA	CASSLAPGRDTQYF	TGCGCCAGCAGCTTGGCGCCGGGAAGGGATACGCAGTATTTT
TRBV5-1	few	TRBJ1-2	NA	CASSTGNPSNYGYTF	TGCGCCAGCAGCACCGGGAACCCCTCTAACTATGGCTACACCTTC
TRBV19	NA	TRBJ1-5	NA	CASSIEISYSNQPQHF	TGTGCCAGTAGTATAGAAATCTCTTATAGCAATCAGCCCCAGCATTTT
TRBV4-2	NA	TRBJ2-1	TRBD2	CASSQGGAGEYNEQFF	TGTGCCAGCAGCCAAGGGGGTGCGGGGGAATACAATGAGCAGTTCTTC
TRBV5-1	NA	TRBJ1-1	NA	CASSAQGGGANTEAFF	TGCGCCAGCAGCGCCCAAGGCGGGGGCGCGAACACTGAAGCTTTCTTT
TRBV15	NA	TRBJ1-5	TRBD1	CATSRDQFRTGAHHQPQHF	TGTGCCACCAGCAGAGACCAATTCCGGACAGGGGCCCATCATCAGCCCCAGCATTTT
TRBV19	NA	TRBJ1-5	TRBD1	CASSFPGQGSNQPQHF	TGTGCCAGTAGTTTCCCGGGACAGGGTAGCAATCAGCCCCAGCATTTT
TRBV29-1	NA	TRBJ1-1	NA	CSAGNGGATEAFF	TGCAGCGCCGGGAATGGAGGGGCGACTGAAGCTTTCTTT
TRBV6-5	NA	TRBJ1-1	NA	CASREGSMNTEAFF	TGTGCCAGCAGAGAAGGGAGTATGAACACTGAAGCTTTCTTT
TRBV7-2	NA	TRBJ2-6	NA	CASSLGGELGANVLTF	TGTGCCAGCAGCTTAGGGGGAGAGTTGGGGGCCAACGTCCTGACTTTC
TRBV7-3	NA	TRBJ2-3	NA	CASSRDPPDTQYF	TGTGCCAGCAGCCGGGATCCCCCAGATACGCAGTATTTT
TRBV7-8	few	TRBJ2-1	TRBD2	CASSPVQGLAGVYKIF	TGTGCCAGCAGCCCGGTCCAGGGACTAGCGGGAGTATACAAGATCTTC
TRBV6-5	NA	TRBJ1-2	TRBD1	CASSRQGRDNYGYTF	TGTGCCAGCAGCAGACAGGGTCGAGATAACTATGGCTACACCTTC
TRBV6-5	NA	TRBJ1-6	NA	CASSQGNSPLHF	TGTGCCAGCAGCCAGGGAAATTCACCCCTCCACTTT
TRBV29-1	once	TRBJ1-5	TRBD1	CSATTGGNNQPQHF	TGCAGCGCAACGACAGGGGGCAACAATCAGCCCCAGCATTTT
TRBV28	NA	TRBJ2-3	TRBD2	CASSFVLASKLADLPSTDTQYF	TGTGCCAGCAGTTTCGTTTTGGCCTCAAAACTAGCGGACCTACCATCCACAGATACGCAGTATTTT
TRBV29-1	few	TRBJ2-1	NA	CSVEAGNEQFF	TGCAGCGTTGAAGCAGGCAATGAGCAGTTCTTC
TRBV4-3	NA	TRBJ2-7	NA	CASSQTTGYEQYF	TGCGCCAGCAGCCAGACAACAGGCTACGAGCAGTACTTC